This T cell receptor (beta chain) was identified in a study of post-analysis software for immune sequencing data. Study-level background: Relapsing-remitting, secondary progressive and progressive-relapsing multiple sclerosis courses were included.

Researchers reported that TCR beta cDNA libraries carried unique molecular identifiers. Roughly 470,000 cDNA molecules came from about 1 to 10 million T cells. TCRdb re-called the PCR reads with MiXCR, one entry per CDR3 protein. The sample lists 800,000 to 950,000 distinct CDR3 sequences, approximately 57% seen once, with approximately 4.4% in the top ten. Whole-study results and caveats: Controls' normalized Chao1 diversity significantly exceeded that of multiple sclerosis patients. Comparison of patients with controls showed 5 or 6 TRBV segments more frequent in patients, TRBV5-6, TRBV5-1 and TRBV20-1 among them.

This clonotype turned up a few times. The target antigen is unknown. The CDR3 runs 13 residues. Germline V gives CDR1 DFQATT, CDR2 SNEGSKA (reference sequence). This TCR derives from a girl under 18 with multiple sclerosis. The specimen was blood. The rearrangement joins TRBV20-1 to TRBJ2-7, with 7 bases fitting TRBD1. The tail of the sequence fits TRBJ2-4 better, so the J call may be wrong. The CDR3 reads CSAPPTRGNIQYF. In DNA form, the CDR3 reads TGCAGTGCTCCACCGACCAGGGGGAACATTCAGTACTTC.